This T cell receptor beta chain was retrieved from a study of blood T cell repertoires in COVID-19. The wider study: T cells, B-cell-depleted T cells, or PBMCs provided the cDNA or gDNA that served as material.

Sequencing used immunoSEQ multiplex PCR; TCRdb keeps in-frame clones, though not all of them. Here the sample spans 110,000 to 150,000 clones, roughly three quarters being singletons. Losses at the gene ends were 5 bases for V and 9 bases for J; bases not matched to a gene: 16. The CDR3 covers 17 residues. In germline, CDR1 is MRHNA, CDR2 SNTAGT. Sequenced input: peripheral blood. This receptor was taken from a man aged 45 to 65 with active or convalescent COVID-19. V and J are TRBV6-4 and TRBJ2-1; 10 nucleotides match TRBD2. This chain's CDR3 is CASSPGLAALPGGEQFF. CDR3 nucleotides: TGTGCCAGCAGTCCCGGACTAGCGGCCCTCCCCGGGGGTGAGCAGTTCTTC.